These 21 T cell receptor beta chains were sequenced from one sample in a study of T cell responses to AZD1222 COVID-19 vaccine. Method: immunoSEQ multiplex PCR; TCRdb's copy keeps in-frame clones and lacks some. The table has 100,000 to 140,000 clones, around 87% seen once; the top ten hold 3.5% to 4.5%. Sequencing used peripheral blood, obtained on day 0 of AZD1222 vaccination. Every receptor here comes from an adult in good health.

This chain connects TRBV10-2 to TRBJ2-5; a weak D match, TRBD1 (6 bases). Germline lookup yields CDR1 WSHSY and CDR2 SAAADI. Trimming cost V 6 bases and J 3 bases, with 8 bases left between them. CDR3 length equals 12 residues. DNA for the CDR3: TGCGCCAGCAGAAGGACAGAAGAGACCCAGTACTTC. It translates to CASRRTEETQYF.

CDR3 loop: CATSDPLPGNEQFF. The CDR3 DNA reads TGTGCCACCAGTGATCCGTTGCCCGGCAATGAGCAGTTCTTC. The chain combines TRBV24-1 with TRBJ2-1; D gene uncertain. The germline gives CDR1 KGHDR, CDR2 SFDVKD. V was cut by 3 bases and J by 6 bases, with 11 bases left in between. The CDR3 loop spans 14 amino acids.

The rearrangement joins TRBV9 to TRBJ1-4, with TRBD1 as a possible D gene (5 bases). V lost 0 bases and J 6 bases, leaving 12 bases between the germline ends. The CDR3 runs 15 residues. Germline V lookup: CDR1 SGDLS, CDR2 YYNGEE. This CDR3 is CASSVAGERDEKLFF. The CDR3 DNA reads TGTGCCAGCAGCGTAGCGGGGGAAAGGGATGAAAAACTGTTTTTT.

J is TRBJ1-1 and V is TRBV11-2; no definite D call. Per germline, CDR1 SGHAT and CDR2 FQNNGV. The CDR3 totals 13 residues. Trimming took off 0 bases at V and 1 base at J, with 3 bases between the two ends. The CDR3 DNA sequence: TGTGCCAGCAGCTTAGAAGGGAACACTGAAGCTTTCTTT. As protein: CASSLEGNTEAFF.

The J gene is TRBJ1-2, the V gene TRBV30, with D perhaps matching TRBD1 (6 bases). The germline gives CDR1 GTSNPN, CDR2 SVGIG (reference sequence). V gave up 2 bases and J gave up 4 bases, with 17 bases separating them. The CDR3 covers 15 residues. Written as DNA, the CDR3 is TGTGCCTGGAGTTTGGGGGGCGTTTCCACCTATGGCTACACCTTC. The encoded protein is CAWSLGGVSTYGYTF.

This chain links TRBV28 with TRBJ2-2, with 12 bases matching TRBD2. Germline CDR1 and CDR2: MDHEN and SYDVKM. Losses at the gene ends were 2 bases for V and 6 bases for J; bases not matched to a gene: 16. The CDR3 has 20 amino acids. CDR3 region: CASSLPAGGRLAGAPGELFF. The CDR3 DNA sequence: TGTGCCAGCAGTTTACCGGCAGGGGGTCGACTAGCGGGAGCTCCCGGGGAGCTGTTTTTT. Drawing the rest from reference TRBV28 and TRBJ2-2, the complete variable domain is DVKVTQSSRYLVKRTGEKVFLECVQDMDHENMFWYRQDPGLGLRLIYFSYDVKMKEKGDIPEGYSVSREKKERFSLILESASTNQTSMYLCASSLPAGGRLAGAPGELFFGEGSRLTVL.

The chain has TRBV7-8 and TRBJ1-2; no firm D call. Germline V CDR1 and CDR2: SGHVS, FQNEAQ. Trimming shortened V by 5 bases and J by 4 bases, and 8 bases separated the two germline ends. This CDR3 region has 12 residues. For the CDR3, the DNA is TGTGCCAGCAGCCCGGAGACCTATGGCTACACCTTC. This sequence encodes CASSPETYGYTF.

The chain uses TRBV6-2 or TRBV6-3 and TRBJ2-1; TRBD2 is a possible D gene (5 bases). Germline V gene sequence: CDR1 MNHEY, CDR2 SVGEGT. Trimming pared 7 bases from V and 0 bases from J, leaving 13 bases between. The CDR3 runs to 15 residues. The CDR3 reads CASIPSFGSYNEQFF. The CDR3 DNA reads as TGTGCCAGCATCCCTAGCTTCGGCTCCTACAATGAGCAGTTCTTC.

This clone occurred a few times. The rearrangement uses TRBV4-3 and TRBJ2-7, with 9 bases matching TRBD1. CDR3 length equals 16 residues. The ends lost 1 base at V and 5 bases at J; junction bases unmatched: 9. Germline assignment: CDR1 LGHNA and CDR2 YSLEER. Written as DNA, the CDR3 is TGCGCCAGCAGCCAAGTCGGGACAGGGAAATCCAACGAGCAGTACTTC. This encodes CASSQVGTGKSNEQYF.

The chain has TRBV18 and TRBJ2-5; 13 nucleotides match TRBD2. There are 17 residues in the CDR3. The V segment lost 6 bases and the J segment 7 bases; nucleotides outside the gene matches: 14. Per germline, CDR1 KGHSH and CDR2 LQKENI. CDR3: CASSQLGLAGSQGTQYF. Here the CDR3 DNA reads TGTGCCAGCTCCCAACTGGGACTAGCGGGGTCTCAGGGGACCCAGTACTTC.

The chain is built from TRBV7-6 and TRBJ2-2; no clear D. Germline V gene data show CDR1 as SGHVS and CDR2 as FNYEAQ. This CDR3 is built from 12 residues. With 3 bases removed from V and 2 bases from J, the gap between germline ends came to 1 base. The CDR3 region is CASSFNTGELFF. The CDR3 DNA reads as TGTGCCAGCAGCTTTAACACCGGGGAGCTGTTTTTT. The whole variable domain, filled in from reference TRBV7-6 and TRBJ2-2, reads GAGVSQSPRYKVTKRGQDVALRCDPISGHVSLYWYRQALGQGPEFLTYFNYEAQQDKSGLPNDRFSAERPEGSISTLTIQRTEQRDSAMYRCASSFNTGELFFGEGSRLTVL.

A few counts support this clone. This chain uses TRBV19 with TRBJ1-5; 8 positions match TRBD1. The length of the CDR3 is 15 residues. V dropped 2 bases and J dropped 2; count of bases not matched to a gene: 2. In germline, CDR1 is LNHDA, CDR2 SQIVND (reference sequence). Here the CDR3 reads CASSITDRGNQPQHF. CDR3 sequence (DNA): TGTGCCAGTAGTATAACGGACAGGGGCAATCAGCCCCAGCATTTT.

The rearrangement uses TRBV19 and TRBJ1-1, with 8 bases identical to TRBD1. Germline V lookup: CDR1 LNHDA, CDR2 SQIVND (reference sequence). V trimming: 9 bases; J trimming: 1 base; junction bases outside the gene matches: 7. This CDR3 contains 14 residues. DNA of the CDR3: TGTGCCAGCCACCGTGGACAGGGGAACACTGAAGCTTTCTTT. Its translation: CASHRGQGNTEAFF.

A word on this clone: The junction departs from germline at one end; a sequencing error may be responsible. This chain links TRBV7-8 with TRBJ2-7; D is perhaps TRBD1 (5 bases). CDR1 is SGHVS and CDR2 is FQNEAQ in the germline V gene. The CDR3 sequence is 15 residues long. The CDR3 coding sequence is TGTGCCAGCAGCTTACTTCAGGGCCCCTCCCACGAGCAGTACTTC. The encoded protein is CASSLLQGPSHEQYF.

This rearrangement joins TRBV29-1 to TRBJ2-7; 9 positions agree with TRBD2. J was trimmed by 4 bases and V by 4 bases; bases with no gene match: 8. The V gene's germline CDR1 is SQVTM and CDR2 ANQGSEA. This CDR3 is built from 14 residues. The CDR3 bases are TGCAGCGTTGTGCGGGAGGGCCGTTATTACGAGCAGTACTTC. Residues: CSVVREGRYYEQYF.

The genes are TRBV30 and TRBJ2-1, with TRBD2 matching 7 bases. With 2 bases clipped from V and 5 bases from J, the junction kept 6 bases outside the gene matches. The CDR3 is 14 amino acids. The germline V gene encodes CDR1 GTSNPN and CDR2 SVGIG (reference sequence). CDR3 residues: CAWSRAGLDNEQFF. CDR3 bases: TGTGCCTGGAGTAGGGCAGGACTAGACAATGAGCAGTTCTTC.

This chain uses TRBV27 with TRBJ2-1, with TRBD1 matching 7 bases. V trimming: 1 base; J trimming: 4 bases; junction bases outside the gene matches: 7. This CDR3 comprises 16 residues. Germline V gives CDR1 MNHEY, CDR2 SMNVEV (reference sequence). The CDR3 coding sequence is TGTGCCAGCAGTTTATATGGGACAGACCTTTACAATGAGCAGTTCTTC. Its protein is CASSLYGTDLYNEQFF.

The chain is built from TRBV7-3 and TRBJ2-7; D possibly matches TRBD1 or TRBD2 (5 bases each). V lost 5 bases, J lost 7 bases, and 15 bases lay in between. CDR3 length: 13 amino acids. Per the germline V gene, CDR1 is SGHTA and CDR2 is FQGTGA. The CDR3 here is CASSRTGTGEQYF. CDR3 nucleotides: TGTGCCAGCAGCCGGACTGGGACGGGGGAGCAGTACTTC.

This clone was observed a single time. This chain uses TRBV28 with TRBJ1-2; weak D call: TRBD1 (5 bases). Germline assignment: CDR1 MDHEN and CDR2 SYDVKM. CDR3 length equals 14 residues. Deletions cut 3 bases from V and 8 bases from J, with 16 bases between. The CDR3, as DNA: TGTGCCAGCAGTTTCGGGGCTATCAAAGCGGGCTACACCTTC. Residues: CASSFGAIKAGYTF.

The V call is TRBV27, the J call TRBJ1-5; TRBD1 matches at 9 bases. This CDR3 has 14 amino acids. The V gene end was trimmed by 4 bases and the J gene end by 5 bases; junction bases not matched to a gene: 3. Germline V gives CDR1 MNHEY, CDR2 SMNVEV (reference sequence). CDR3: CASSSYRGHQPQHF. CDR3 DNA: TGTGCCAGCAGTTCCTACAGGGGGCATCAGCCCCAGCATTTT.

The V gene is TRBV25-1, the J gene TRBJ2-2, with 12 bases identical to TRBD1. There are 16 residues in the CDR3. Trimming at V came to 4 bases and at J to 6 bases, leaving 6 bases not matched to a gene. Germline values: CDR1 MGHDK, CDR2 SYGVNS. CDR3 nucleotides: TGTGCCAGCAGTGTCCGGGACAGGGGGCTCGCCGGGGAGCTGTTTTTT. Its translation: CASSVRDRGLAGELFF.